A single sample gave rise to the 28 T cell receptor beta chains below, sequenced in a study of blood T cells in healthy people across ages. Through a sample-barcoded 5' primer and a J-beta primer mix, a second PCR was run for about 6 to 11 cycles. Each CDR3 protein gets one entry after TCRdb re-called the 5' RACE reads with MiXCR. This repertoire shows more than 700,000 distinct CDR3 sequences, 35% to 60% found once; its top ten account for roughly 20%. The sequenced sample was blood. These receptors came from an elderly man in good health.

This clonotype is a singleton in its sample. The chain recombines TRBV9 with TRBJ1-1; D may be TRBD1 (5 bases). V dropped 2 bases and J dropped 0 bases, with 8 bases sitting between them. The CDR3 loop spans 14 amino acids. Per germline, CDR1 SGDLS and CDR2 YYNGEE. CDR3 amino acids: CASSVEGMNTEAFF. The DNA of the CDR3 is TGTGCCAGCAGCGTCGAGGGGATGAACACTGAAGCTTTCTTT.

The chain carries TRBV28 and TRBJ2-2; D gene ambiguous. The CDR3 runs 14 residues. Trimming cost V 7 bases and J 2 bases, with 11 bases left between them. Germline V gene lookup returns CDR1 MDHEN and CDR2 SYDVKM. The CDR3 DNA is TGTGCCAGCACTTACAATTCAAACACCGGGGAGCTGTTTTTT. Its protein product is CASTYNSNTGELFF.

This chain joins TRBV6-6 and TRBJ2-7, with D unresolved. The germline CDR1 and CDR2 sequences are MNHNY and SVGAGI (reference sequence). V was pared by 8 bases and J by 5 bases, with 16 bases between. This CDR3 region has 13 residues. The CDR3 spells CASGYYRSNEQYF. Written as DNA, the CDR3 is TGTGCCAGCGGATATTACCGGTCCAACGAGCAGTACTTC.

The chain employs TRBV28 and TRBJ1-5; 11 bases agree with TRBD1. The length of the CDR3 is 17 residues. Germline CDR1 reads MDHEN; CDR2 reads SYDVKM. Trimming cost V 6 bases and J 0 bases; bases outside gene matches: 7. The CDR3 region is CASRRPGQGDSNQPQHF. Written as DNA, the CDR3 is TGTGCCAGCAGACGGCCGGGACAGGGGGATAGCAATCAGCCCCAGCATTTT.

Comment on this clonotype: One end of the junction does not line up with germline, which may come from a read error. This chain joins TRBV5-1 and TRBJ2-7; D ambiguous. The CDR3 contains 16 residues. Germline values: CDR1 SGHRS, CDR2 YFSETQ. The CDR3 sequence is CASSLARQEPPYGQYF. The CDR3 coding sequence is TGCGCCAGCAGCTTGGCCAGGCAGGAGCCCCCCTACGGGCAGTACTTC.

This clonotype appeared a few times. The rearrangement uses TRBV5-6 and TRBJ1-2; D is possibly TRBD1 (5 bases). The CDR3 runs 15 residues. Germline values: CDR1 SGHDT, CDR2 YYEEEE. With 4 bases removed from V and 4 bases from J, the gap between germline ends came to 17 bases. CDR3 bases: TGTGCCAGCAGCGTACCGGGACGGAGAGGCTATGGCTACACCTTC. It codes for CASSVPGRRGYGYTF.

This clonotype was seen only a few times. The gene calls are TRBV7-3 and TRBJ1-2, with TRBD1 matching over 8 bases. Germline CDR1 SGHTA, CDR2 FQGTGA. J gave up 10 bases and V 4 bases, and 8 bases lay outside the gene matches. The CDR3 is made up of 13 amino acids. CDR3 nucleotides: TGTGCCAGCAGCTCGAGACAGGGGAGAGACTACACCTTC. It specifies CASSSRQGRDYTF.

V usage is TRBV21-1 and J usage is TRBJ1-2. TRBV21-1 is described as a pseudogene. CDR3 length equals 14 residues. The CDR3: CASSKVVIWDGYTF. CDR3 DNA: TGTGCCAGCAGCAAAGTGGTCATATGGGATGGCTACACCTTC.

The J gene is TRBJ2-3, the V gene TRBV19; 7 bases line up with TRBD1. Per germline, CDR1 LNHDA and CDR2 SQIVND (reference sequence). V lost 8 bases and J lost 0; bases outside the gene matches: 8. The CDR3 spans 15 residues. CDR3 amino acids: CASVTTGASTDTQYF. The CDR3 DNA reads TGTGCCAGTGTGACTACAGGGGCTAGCACAGATACGCAGTATTTT.

This chain joins TRBV20-1 and TRBJ2-7; 10 positions agree with TRBD2. CDR3 length equals 18 residues. The germline gives CDR1 DFQATT, CDR2 SNEGSKA (reference sequence). J gave up 0 bases and V 5 bases, and 16 bases lay outside the gene matches. The CDR3 is CSAPGGASGGSSSYEQYF. The CDR3 DNA reads TGCAGTGCTCCCGGAGGTGCTAGCGGGGGATCGAGCTCCTACGAGCAGTACTTC.

This clonotype occurred many times. The chain carries TRBV20-1 and TRBJ2-5, with 10 positions matching TRBD2. The CDR3 spans 14 residues. Germline CDR1 DFQATT, CDR2 SNEGSKA (reference sequence). J gave up 5 bases and V 3 bases, and 6 bases lay outside the gene matches. Written as DNA, the CDR3 is TGCAGTGCTAGGGCTAGCGGGAGCTTGGAGACCCAGTACTTC. Protein: CSARASGSLETQYF.

The CDR3 DNA reads as TGCGCCAGCAGCCAAGATTGGACTAGCGGGGGCACGACAGCCTACGAGCAGTACTTC. Encoded protein: CASSQDWTSGGTTAYEQYF. This chain connects TRBV4-1 to TRBJ2-7, with 13 bases aligning to TRBD2. Per the germline V gene, CDR1 is MGHRA and CDR2 is YSYEKL. This CDR3 is built from 19 residues. After removal of 0 bases from V and 2 bases from J, the junction contained 10 bases not matched to a gene.

This sequence joins TRBV14 and TRBJ2-5; 7 bases are shared with TRBD1. Trimming took 6 bases from V and 2 from J; bases not matched to a gene: 9. The V gene's germline CDR1 is SGHDN and CDR2 FVKESK. This CDR3 comprises 15 residues. The CDR3 DNA follows: TGTGCCAGCAGGCTCCCCAGGGGGAAGCAAGAGACCCAGTACTTC. Protein product: CASRLPRGKQETQYF.

This clonotype was counted at least ten times. CDR3: CAISEGGGRRDTQYF. The CDR3, as DNA: TGTGCCATCAGTGAGGGGGGAGGGCGTCGAGATACGCAGTATTTT. The chain has TRBV10-3 and TRBJ2-3, with 7 bases fitting TRBD2. The V and J ends lost 2 bases and 5 bases, in that order; junction bases with no gene match: 7. Germline V gene lookup returns CDR1 ENHRY and CDR2 SYGVKD. This CDR3 contains 15 residues.

Turning to this clonotype: It may be a read error: a sequence one base away is much more abundant. V is TRBV29-1 and J is TRBJ2-5; D call uncertain. This CDR3 spans 14 amino acids. With 4 bases removed from V and 5 bases from J, the gap between germline ends came to 17 bases. Germline CDR1 and CDR2: SQVTM and ANQGSEA. The CDR3 bases are TGCAGCGTTGCTCAAGGGCAGAGCTGGGAGACCCAGTACTTC. Translating it yields CSVAQGQSWETQYF.

This clonotype was counted ten times or more. The genes are TRBV9 and TRBJ2-1; 12 bases agree with TRBD2. The CDR3 is 17 amino acids. From germline, CDR1 is SGDLS and CDR2 YYNGEE. V lost 0 bases, J lost 0 bases, and 1 base stayed unmatched. CDR3 nucleotides: TGTGCCAGCAGCGTAGTGACTAGCGGGAGCTCCTACAATGAGCAGTTCTTC. It is translated as CASSVVTSGSSYNEQFF.

V usage is TRBV6-8 and J usage is TRBJ1-2, with D hard to call. The CDR3 has 15 residues. V was shortened by 2 bases and J by 4 bases, with 14 bases between the two germline ends. Germline CDR1 MNHGY, CDR2 SAAAGT. DNA of the CDR3: TGTGCCAGCAGTTACCTCCAGGACCTAGGCTATGGCTACACCTTC. Translating it yields CASSYLQDLGYGYTF.

This clonotype has just a few counts. The rearrangement uses TRBV20-1 and TRBJ1-2; the D gene is possibly TRBD1 (5 bases). Trimming shortened V by 3 bases and J by 6 bases, and 20 bases separated the two germline ends. Looked up from germline, CDR1 is DFQATT and CDR2 is SNEGSKA (reference sequence). This CDR3 has 15 residues. The CDR3 is CSASPAGQVTHGYTF. CDR3 nucleotide sequence: TGCAGTGCTAGCCCGGCAGGGCAGGTGACCCATGGCTACACCTTC.

In the case of this clonotype: One junction end does not reproduce the germline sequence, and a read error may be involved. This chain joins TRBV7-2 and TRBJ1-5, with 11 nucleotides matching TRBD1. The germline V gene encodes CDR1 SGHTA and CDR2 FQGNSA. CDR3 length: 16 residues. The CDR3 loop reads CASSPDRGRGNQPQNF. DNA of the CDR3: TGTGCCAGCAGCCCGGACAGGGGGCGCGGCAATCAGCCCCAGAATTTT.

This clonotype was observed a handful of times. The chain employs TRBV11-1 and TRBJ2-6; TRBD1 matches at 8 bases. Trimming took 4 bases from V and 2 from J; bases not matched to a gene: 4. Per germline, CDR1 SGHAT and CDR2 FQDESV (reference sequence). There are 16 residues in the CDR3. The CDR3 loop is CASSYEQGAGANVLTF. CDR3 nucleotides: TGTGCCAGCAGCTACGAACAGGGGGCTGGGGCCAACGTCCTGACTTTC.

This chain links TRBV5-1 with TRBJ2-1, with D possibly TRBD2 on 6 matching bases. CDR1 and CDR2 from the germline V gene are SGHRS and YFSETQ. The CDR3 has 14 amino acids. Trimming cost V 0 bases and J 8 bases, with 12 bases left between them. The CDR3 nucleotides are TGCGCCAGCAGCTTGGACGGGAGCACGTATGAGCAGTTCTTC. Translating gives CASSLDGSTYEQFF. Filled out from reference TRBV5-1 and TRBJ2-1, the complete variable domain reads KAGVTQTPRYLIKTRGQQVTLSCSPISGHRSVSWYQQTPGQGLQFLFEYFSETQRNKGNFPGRFSGRQFSNSRSEMNVSTLELGDSALYLCASSLDGSTYEQFFGPGTRLTVL.

About this clonotype itself: Relative to the germline gene, one junction end is altered; a read error may explain this. CDR3 protein: CASILGSQNPGDIQYF. The CDR3 nucleotides are TGTGCCAGCATCTTAGGAAGTCAGAATCCGGGAGACATTCAGTACTTC. The chain has TRBV7-6 and TRBJ2-5; D possibly corresponds to TRBD2 (6 bases). The J call is in doubt because the DNA end fits TRBJ2-4 better. The CDR3 sequence is 16 residues long. Germline V CDR1 and CDR2: SGHVS, FNYEAQ.

This clonotype was picked up a small number of times. The rearrangement uses TRBV7-9 and TRBJ2-1; the D is unclear. The CDR3 is 15 residues long. V gave up 1 base and J gave up 3 bases, with 10 bases separating them. Germline values: CDR1 SEHNR, CDR2 FQNEAQ (reference sequence). The CDR3, as DNA: TGTGCCAGCAGCTTAGTATCTGGATTCTACAATGAGCAGTTCTTC. Encoded protein: CASSLVSGFYNEQFF.

This clonotype was counted between two and nine times. This chain uses TRBV7-2 with TRBJ1-2; 9 nucleotides line up with TRBD1. The CDR3 is made up of 15 amino acids. Germline CDR1 and CDR2: SGHTA and FQGNSA. Trimming took 1 base from V and 7 from J; bases not matched to a gene: 7. This CDR3 reads CASSLDRDRASGYTF. In nucleotides, the CDR3 is TGTGCCAGCAGCTTAGACCGGGACAGGGCTTCTGGCTACACCTTC.

This clonotype was observed a few times. The rearrangement links TRBV20-1 to TRBJ2-3; 7 bases agree with TRBD2. The CDR3 runs 16 residues. The trim removed 0 bases at V and 0 bases at J, leaving 6 bases unmatched. Germline assignment: CDR1 DFQATT and CDR2 SNEGSKA (reference sequence). The CDR3 nucleotides read TGCAGTGCTAGAGACCCGCTAGCGGCTAGCACAGATACGCAGTATTTT. Amino acid sequence: CSARDPLAASTDTQYF.

The V call is TRBV5-1, the J call TRBJ1-1; possibly TRBD1 for D (5 bases). Germline V CDR1 and CDR2: SGHRS, YFSETQ. This CDR3 is 14 amino acids long. The germline V and J ends were trimmed by 5 bases and 1 base, with 12 bases remaining between them. The CDR3: CASSHSGQNTEAFF. In DNA form, the CDR3 reads TGCGCCAGCAGTCACTCAGGGCAGAACACTGAAGCTTTCTTT.

The rearrangement joins TRBV6-5 to TRBJ2-2; TRBD2 matches 7 bases. Trimming cost V 9 bases and J 5 bases; bases outside gene matches: 12. The germline V gene has CDR1 MNHEY and CDR2 SVGAGI. The length of the CDR3 is 15 residues. The DNA for the CDR3 is TGTGCCAGAAGCCACCGGGGGGTCGATACCGGGGAGCTGTTTTTT. Its protein product is CARSHRGVDTGELFF.

The table lists this clonotype with a few counts. The chain uses TRBV9 and TRBJ2-2; tentatively, D is TRBD2 (6 bases). CDR1 is SGDLS, CDR2 YYNGEE, per germline. This CDR3 has 15 residues. With 0 bases removed from V and 5 bases from J, the gap between germline ends came to 11 bases. CDR3 DNA: TGTGCCAGCAGCGTAGTCGGGAGCTCAACCGGGGAGCTGTTTTTT. This translates into CASSVVGSSTGELFF.